This TCR beta chain was profiled in a study of T-cell reconstitution after alpha-beta-depleted transplantation in children. Unique molecular identifiers were built into the TCRbeta library. TCRdb passed the PCR reads through MiXCR, listing each CDR3 protein once. The data contain 40,000 to 55,000 distinct CDR3 sequences, about 9% of them singletons. The CDR3 covers 16 residues. J lost 0 bases, V lost 5 bases, and 9 bases had no gene match. This clonotype was observed many times. This specimen was PBMCs, mostly from graft donor cells, taken 60 days after TCRalphabeta/CD19-depleted stem cell transplant. The sequence was collected from a male patient aged 2 to 10 who had a stem cell transplant for chronic granulomatous disease, so the T cells may come from the graft donor. The chain has TRBV12-3 or TRBV12-4 and TRBJ1-1; 7 positions match TRBD1. For the CDR3, the DNA is TGTGCCAGCAGTCCAGGGGGACCCGAGATGAACACTGAAGCTTTCTTT. The encoded protein is CASSPGGPEMNTEAFF.